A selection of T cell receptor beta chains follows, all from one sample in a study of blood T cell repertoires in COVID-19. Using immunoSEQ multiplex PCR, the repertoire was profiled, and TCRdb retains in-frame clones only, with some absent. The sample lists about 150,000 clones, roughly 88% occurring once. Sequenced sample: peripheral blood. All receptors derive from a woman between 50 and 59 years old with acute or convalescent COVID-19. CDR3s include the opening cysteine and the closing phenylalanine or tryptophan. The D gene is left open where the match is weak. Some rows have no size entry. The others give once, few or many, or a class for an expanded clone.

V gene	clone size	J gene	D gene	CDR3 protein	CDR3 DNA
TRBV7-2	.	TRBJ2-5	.	CASSLVYSLQTQYF	TGTGCCAGCAGCTTAGTGTACAGTTTACAGACCCAGTACTTC
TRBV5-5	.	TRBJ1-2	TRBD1	CASSPGQLGHYGYTF	TGTGCCAGCAGCCCGGGACAGCTAGGACACTATGGCTACACCTTC
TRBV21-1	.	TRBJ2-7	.	CASSASPGTGAHYEQYF	TGTGCCAGCAGCGCCTCCCCCGGGACAGGGGCGCACTACGAGCAGTACTTC
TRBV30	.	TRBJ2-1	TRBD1	CAWSTDRGPYNEQFF	TGTGCCTGGAGTACGGACAGGGGGCCCTACAATGAGCAGTTCTTC
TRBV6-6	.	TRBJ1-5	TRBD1	CASSYFGQEVNQPQHF	TGTGCCAGCAGTTACTTTGGACAGGAGGTCAATCAGCCCCAGCATTTT
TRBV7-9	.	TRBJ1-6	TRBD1	CASRRPGTGQDSPLHF	TGTGCCAGCAGACGCCCCGGGACAGGGCAGGATTCACCCCTCCACTTT
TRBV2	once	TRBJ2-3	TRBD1	CASKNIGTAPTSTDTQYF	TGTGCCAGCAAAAATATCGGGACAGCCCCTACTAGCACAGATACGCAGTATTTT
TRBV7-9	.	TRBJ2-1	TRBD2	CASRPGTSGRNEQFF	TGTGCCAGCAGACCCGGGACTAGCGGGAGGAATGAGCAGTTCTTC
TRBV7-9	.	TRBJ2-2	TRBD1	CASSLDRGRGGELFF	TGTGCCAGCAGCCTCGACAGGGGGCGAGGCGGGGAGCTGTTTTTT
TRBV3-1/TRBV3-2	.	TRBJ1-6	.	CASSQVTSVENSPLHF	TGTGCCAGCAGCCAAGTTACAAGCGTAGAGAATTCACCCCTCCACTTT
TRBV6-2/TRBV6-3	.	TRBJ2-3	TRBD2	CASSLAGGPGDTQYF	TGTGCCAGCAGTTTAGCGGGAGGGCCAGGAGATACGCAGTATTTT
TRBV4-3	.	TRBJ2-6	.	CASSQAGWGTPGANVLTF	TGCGCCAGCAGCCAAGCCGGGTGGGGGACACCCGGGGCCAACGTCCTGACTTTC
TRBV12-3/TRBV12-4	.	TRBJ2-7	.	CASSLLSEQYF	TGTGCCAGCAGTTTACTCTCCGAGCAGTACTTC
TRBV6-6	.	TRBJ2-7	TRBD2	CASRQREGPSSYEQYF	TGTGCCAGCAGACAACGGGAGGGTCCCAGCTCCTACGAGCAGTACTTC
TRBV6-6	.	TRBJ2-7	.	CASSPGLLSYEQYF	TGTGCCAGCAGCCCCGGTCTCCTCTCCTACGAGCAGTACTTC
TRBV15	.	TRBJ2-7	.	CATSRDRGPYEQYF	TGTGCCACCAGCAGAGATCGCGGGCCATACGAGCAGTACTTC
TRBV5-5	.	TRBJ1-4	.	CASSPMLEGEKLFF	TGTGCCAGCAGTCCTATGCTGGAGGGTGAAAAACTGTTTTTT
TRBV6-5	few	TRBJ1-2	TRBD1	CASRAQTGGNHGYTF	TGTGCCAGCAGGGCTCAGACAGGGGGCAATCATGGCTACACCTTC
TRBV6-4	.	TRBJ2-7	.	CASRCQYEQYF	TGTGCCAGCCGCTGCCAGTACGAGCAGTACTTC
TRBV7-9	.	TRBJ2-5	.	CASSLETHQETQYF	TGTGCCAGCAGCTTAGAAACTCACCAAGAGACCCAGTACTTC
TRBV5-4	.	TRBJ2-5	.	CASSLAGVGETQYF	TGTGCCAGCAGCTTGGCCGGGGTGGGGGAGACCCAGTACTTC
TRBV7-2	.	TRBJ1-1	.	CASSLWTENTEAFF	TGTGCCAGCAGCCTCTGGACAGAGAACACTGAAGCTTTCTTT
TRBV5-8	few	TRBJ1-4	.	CASSLRAQTEKLFF	TGTGCCAGCAGCCTCAGGGCCCAGACCGAAAAACTGTTTTTT
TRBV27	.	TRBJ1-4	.	CASRGGRGQREKLFF	TGTGCCAGCAGGGGGGGACGGGGTCAAAGGGAAAAACTGTTTTTT
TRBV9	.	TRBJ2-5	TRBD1	CASSTVTGGSYQETQYF	TGTGCCAGCAGCACCGTAACAGGGGGATCGTACCAAGAGACCCAGTACTTC
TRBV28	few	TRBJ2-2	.	CASRWLGAANTGELFF	TGTGCCAGCAGATGGTTGGGGGCTGCGAACACCGGGGAGCTGTTTTTT
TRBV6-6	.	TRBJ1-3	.	CASSPGPQTIYF	TGTGCCAGCAGCCCAGGCCCCCAGACCATATATTTT
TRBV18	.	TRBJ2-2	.	CASSGFGDTGELFF	TGTGCCAGCTCGGGCTTCGGGGACACCGGGGAGCTGTTTTTT
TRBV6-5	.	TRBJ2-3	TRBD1	CASSYYGRGLSTQYF	TGTGCCAGCAGTTACTACGGTAGGGGGCTTAGTACGCAGTATTTT
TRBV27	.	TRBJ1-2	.	CASSLLGASNYGYTF	TGTGCCAGCAGTTTGTTGGGGGCGTCTAACTATGGCTACACCTTC
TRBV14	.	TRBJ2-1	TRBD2	CASSQALAGYNEQFF	TGTGCCAGCAGCCAAGCACTAGCGGGTTACAATGAGCAGTTCTTC
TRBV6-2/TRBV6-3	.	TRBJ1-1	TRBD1	CASSYPQGGMNTEAFF	TGTGCCAGCAGTTACCCCCAGGGGGGAATGAACACTGAAGCTTTCTTT
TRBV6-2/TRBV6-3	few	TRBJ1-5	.	CASSYVVGGQPQHF	TGTGCCAGCAGTTATGTTGTGGGAGGACAGCCCCAGCATTTT
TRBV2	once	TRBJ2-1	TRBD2	CASSTGTSGLYNEQFF	TGTGCCAGCAGTACTGGGACTAGCGGGCTCTACAATGAGCAGTTCTTC
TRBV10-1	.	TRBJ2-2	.	CASSSNTGELFF	TGCGCCAGCAGCTCGAACACCGGGGAGCTGTTTTTT
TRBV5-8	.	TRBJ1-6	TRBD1	CASSLDRANSPLHF	TGTGCCAGCAGCCTCGACAGGGCTAATTCACCCCTCCACTTT
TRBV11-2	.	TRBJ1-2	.	CASSPRRGYTF	TGTGCCAGCAGCCCCCGGCGGGGCTACACCTTC
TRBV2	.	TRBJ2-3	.	CASTWRVGGLDTQYF	TGTGCCAGCACCTGGAGGGTGGGAGGATTAGATACGCAGTATTTT
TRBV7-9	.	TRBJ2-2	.	CASILGQREEVRELFF	TGTGCCAGCATCCTAGGACAGAGAGAAGAGGTCCGGGAGCTGTTTTTT
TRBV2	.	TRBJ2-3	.	CASRGGTASTDTQYF	TGTGCCAGCAGAGGAGGGACGGCTAGCACAGATACGCAGTATTTT
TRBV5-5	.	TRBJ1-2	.	CASSLVGANGYTF	TGTGCCAGCAGCTTGGTAGGGGCGAATGGCTACACCTTC
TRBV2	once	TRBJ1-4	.	CASSVGSQKRLF	TGTGCCAGCAGCGTCGGGAGCCAAAAAAGACTCTTT
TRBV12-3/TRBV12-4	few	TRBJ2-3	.	CASSLTGTDTQYF	TGTGCCAGCAGTTTAACAGGAACAGATACGCAGTATTTT
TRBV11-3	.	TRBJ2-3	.	CASSFTLGVSTDTQYF	TGTGCCAGCAGCTTTACCCTCGGAGTTAGCACAGATACGCAGTATTTT
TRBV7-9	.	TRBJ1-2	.	CASSLGQPNYGYTF	TGTGCCAGCAGCTTAGGACAGCCGAACTATGGCTACACCTTC
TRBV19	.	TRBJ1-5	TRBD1	CASSMGTVSNQPQHF	TGTGCCAGTAGTATGGGGACAGTTAGCAATCAGCCCCAGCATTTT
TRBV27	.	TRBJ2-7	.	CASSPKASGATYEQYF	TGTGCCAGCAGCCCAAAGGCGTCAGGGGCCACCTACGAGCAGTACTTC
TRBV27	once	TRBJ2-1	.	CASSLSPLEGWFF	TGTGCCAGCAGTTTATCCCCCCTCGAGGGTTGGTTCTTC
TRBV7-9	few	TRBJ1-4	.	CASSPYGQRNEKLFF	TGTGCCAGCAGCCCCTACGGACAGAGGAACGAAAAACTGTTTTTT
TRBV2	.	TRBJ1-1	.	CASRVGQFKNTEAFF	TGTGCCAGCAGAGTAGGACAGTTCAAGAACACTGAAGCTTTCTTT
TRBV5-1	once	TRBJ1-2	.	CASSLGQDYGYTF	TGCGCCAGCAGCTTGGGGCAAGACTATGGCTACACCTTC
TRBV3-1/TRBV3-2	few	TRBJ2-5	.	CASSQGLRGARETQYF	TGTGCCAGCAGCCAAGGACTCCGGGGGGCCCGAGAGACCCAGTACTTC
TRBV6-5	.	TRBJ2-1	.	CASTIVLRYNEQFF	TGTGCCAGCACTATAGTCCTCCGCTACAATGAGCAGTTCTTC